This T cell receptor beta chain was recorded in a study of OX40 agonist ivuxolimab in advanced cancers. Study in general: Having had anti-PD-1, anti-PD-L1 or anti-CTLA-4 therapy before was allowed, and over 35% had some.

The data were produced by immunoSEQ multiplex PCR, yet TCRdb's version contains in-frame clones alone and is incomplete. In the table there are around 53,000 clones, roughly nine tenths of which are singletons. This CDR3 is built from 15 residues. The germline V gene encodes CDR1 MGHRA and CDR2 YSYEKL. V was trimmed by 0 bases and J by 0 bases, leaving 9 bases between them. This specimen was CD4+ or CD8+ T cells sorted from blood, taken in a trial of the OX40 agonist ivuxolimab. The receptor was isolated from an adult with an advanced solid tumor such as melanoma, head and neck, liver or kidney cancer. The chain recombines TRBV4-1 with TRBJ2-7; D unclear. CDR3 sequence reads: CASSQEMEGSYEQYF. In DNA form, the CDR3 reads TGCGCCAGCAGCCAAGAAATGGAAGGCTCCTACGAGCAGTACTTC.